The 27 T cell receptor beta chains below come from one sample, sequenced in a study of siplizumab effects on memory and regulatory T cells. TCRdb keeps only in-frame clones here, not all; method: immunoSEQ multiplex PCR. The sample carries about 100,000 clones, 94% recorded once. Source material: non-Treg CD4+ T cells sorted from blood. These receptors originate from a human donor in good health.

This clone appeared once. The CDR3 sequence: CAWSRTGGREQYF. DNA for the CDR3: TGTGCCTGGAGTCGGACAGGGGGGAGAGAGCAGTACTTC. The rearrangement links TRBV30 to TRBJ2-7; 10 nucleotides line up with TRBD1. Germline-derived CDR1 and CDR2 are GTSNPN and SVGIG (reference sequence). Trimming took 2 bases from V and 7 from J; bases not matched to a gene: 5. This CDR3 is built from 13 residues.

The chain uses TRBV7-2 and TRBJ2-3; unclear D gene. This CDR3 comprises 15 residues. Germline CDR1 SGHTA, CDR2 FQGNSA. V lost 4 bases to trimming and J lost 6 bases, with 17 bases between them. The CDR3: CASSSPGSPRDTQYF. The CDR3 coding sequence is TGTGCCAGCAGCTCACCCGGGTCCCCCCGGGATACGCAGTATTTT.

The CDR3 is CASSHLGGFGPFF. The CDR3 DNA reads TGTGCCAGCAGCCACCTGGGGGGTTTTGGGCCGTTCTTC. The V and J genes are TRBV16 and TRBJ2-1; possible D gene TRBD2, 6 bases. The CDR3 is made up of 13 amino acids. In germline, CDR1 is KGHSY, CDR2 FQNENV. Trimming removed 3 bases from V and 15 bases from J, with 18 bases in between.

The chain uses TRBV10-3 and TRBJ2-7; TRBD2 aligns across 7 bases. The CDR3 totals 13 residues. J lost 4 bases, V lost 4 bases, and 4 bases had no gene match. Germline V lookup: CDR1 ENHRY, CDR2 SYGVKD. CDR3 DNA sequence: TGTGCCATCAGTGGAATCGGGGGGTACGAGCAGTACTTC. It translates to CAISGIGGYEQYF.

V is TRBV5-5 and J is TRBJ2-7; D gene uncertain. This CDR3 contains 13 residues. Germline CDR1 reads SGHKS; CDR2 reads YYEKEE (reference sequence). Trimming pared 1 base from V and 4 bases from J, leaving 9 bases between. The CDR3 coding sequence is TGTGCCAGCAGCTTGTTTACGGAGTACGAGCAGTACTTC. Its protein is CASSLFTEYEQYF.

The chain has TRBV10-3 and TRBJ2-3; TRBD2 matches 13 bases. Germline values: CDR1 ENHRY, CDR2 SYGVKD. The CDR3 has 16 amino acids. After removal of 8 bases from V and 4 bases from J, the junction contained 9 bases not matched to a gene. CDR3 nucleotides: TGTGCCATCCGTGGACTAGCGGGAGAAGGTGCAGATACGCAGTATTTT. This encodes CAIRGLAGEGADTQYF.

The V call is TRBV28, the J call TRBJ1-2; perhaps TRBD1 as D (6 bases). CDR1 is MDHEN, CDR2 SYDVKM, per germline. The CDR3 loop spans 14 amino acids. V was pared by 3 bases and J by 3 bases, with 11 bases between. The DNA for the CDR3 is TGTGCCAGCAGTTTCTCCAGGGGTGACTATGGCTACACCTTC. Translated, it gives CASSFSRGDYGYTF.

For the CDR3, the DNA is TGTGCCAGCAGCGCAGAGGGACAGGGGGCCGACACCATATATTTT. It codes for CASSAEGQGADTIYF. This rearrangement joins TRBV9 to TRBJ1-3; 12 bases map to TRBD1. The J segment lost 8 bases and the V segment lost 3 bases, leaving 6 bases of the junction unmatched. CDR1 SGDLS and CDR2 YYNGEE come from the germline V gene. The CDR3 consists of 15 residues.

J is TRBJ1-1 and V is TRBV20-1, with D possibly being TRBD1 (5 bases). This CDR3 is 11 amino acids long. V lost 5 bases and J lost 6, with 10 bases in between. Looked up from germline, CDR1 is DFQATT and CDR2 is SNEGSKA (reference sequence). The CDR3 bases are TGCAGTGCTCACCAAGGGGCTGAAGCTTTCTTT. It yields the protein CSAHQGAEAFF.

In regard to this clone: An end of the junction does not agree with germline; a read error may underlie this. The DNA of the CDR3 is TGTGCTAGCAGCTTAGGGGGGCAGGGGACGAATGAGCAGTTCTTC. Translated, it gives CASSLGGQGTNEQFF. This rearrangement joins TRBV7-7 to TRBJ2-1; D tentatively fits TRBD1 or TRBD2 (6 bases each). The length of the CDR3 is 15 residues. The germline V gene encodes CDR1 SSHAT and CDR2 FNYEAQ (reference sequence).

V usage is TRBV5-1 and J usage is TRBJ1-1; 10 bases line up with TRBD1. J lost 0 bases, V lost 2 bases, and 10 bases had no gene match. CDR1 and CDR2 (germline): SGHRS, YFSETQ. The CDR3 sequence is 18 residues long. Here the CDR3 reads CASSFTSPGQGMNTEAFF. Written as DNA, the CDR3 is TGCGCCAGCAGCTTCACTTCACCGGGACAGGGGATGAACACTGAAGCTTTCTTT.

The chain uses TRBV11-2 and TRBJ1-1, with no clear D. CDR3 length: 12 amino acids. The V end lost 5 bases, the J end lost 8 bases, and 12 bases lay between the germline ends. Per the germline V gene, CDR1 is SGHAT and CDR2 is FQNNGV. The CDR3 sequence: CASSDFTGEAFF. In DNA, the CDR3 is TGTGCCAGCAGCGATTTTACGGGGGAAGCTTTCTTT.

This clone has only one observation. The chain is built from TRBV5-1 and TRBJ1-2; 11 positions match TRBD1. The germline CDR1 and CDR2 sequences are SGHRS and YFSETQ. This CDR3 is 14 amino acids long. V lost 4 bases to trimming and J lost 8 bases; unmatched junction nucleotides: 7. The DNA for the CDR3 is TGCGCCAGCAGCACCGGACAGGGGGCGGTCGGCTACACCTTC. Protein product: CASSTGQGAVGYTF.

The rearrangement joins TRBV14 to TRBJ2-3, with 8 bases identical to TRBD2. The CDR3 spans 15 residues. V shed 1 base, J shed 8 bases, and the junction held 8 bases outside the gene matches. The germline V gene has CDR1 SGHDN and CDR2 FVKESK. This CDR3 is CASSQVVAGPVTQYF. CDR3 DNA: TGTGCCAGCAGCCAAGTTGTAGCGGGGCCCGTTACGCAGTATTTT.

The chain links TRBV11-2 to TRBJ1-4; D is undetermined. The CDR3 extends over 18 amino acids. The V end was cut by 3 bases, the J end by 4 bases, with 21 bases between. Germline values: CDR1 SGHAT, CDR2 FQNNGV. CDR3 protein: CASSFRSMWTSFNEKLFF. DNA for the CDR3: TGTGCCAGCAGCTTCCGCAGCATGTGGACTTCATTTAATGAAAAACTGTTTTTT.

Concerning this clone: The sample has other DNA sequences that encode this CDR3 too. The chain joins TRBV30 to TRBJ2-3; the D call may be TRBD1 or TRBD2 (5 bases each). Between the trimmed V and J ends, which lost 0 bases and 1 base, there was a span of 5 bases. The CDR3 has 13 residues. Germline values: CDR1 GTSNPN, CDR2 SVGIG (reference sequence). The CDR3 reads CAWSVGGTDTQYF. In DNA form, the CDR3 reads TGTGCCTGGAGTGTGGGGGGCACAGATACGCAGTATTTT.

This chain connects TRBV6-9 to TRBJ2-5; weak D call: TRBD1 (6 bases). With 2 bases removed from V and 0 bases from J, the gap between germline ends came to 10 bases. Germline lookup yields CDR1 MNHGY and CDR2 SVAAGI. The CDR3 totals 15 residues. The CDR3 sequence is CASSYTGTNQETQYF. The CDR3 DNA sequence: TGTGCCAGCAGTTATACAGGGACCAACCAAGAGACCCAGTACTTC.

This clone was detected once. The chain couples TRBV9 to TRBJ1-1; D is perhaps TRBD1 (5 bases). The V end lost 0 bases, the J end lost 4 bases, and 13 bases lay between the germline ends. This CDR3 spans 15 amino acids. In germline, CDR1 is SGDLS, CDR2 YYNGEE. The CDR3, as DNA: TGTGCCAGCAGCGTAGAACCCCGAAGGGGCACTGAAGCTTTCTTT. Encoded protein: CASSVEPRRGTEAFF.

CDR3 DNA sequence: TGTGCCAGCAGTGTATCAGGGGGCGGCACAGATACGCAGTATTTT. Amino acid sequence: CASSVSGGGTDTQYF. The chain has TRBV6-1 and TRBJ2-3; 8 nucleotides align to TRBD1. This CDR3 comprises 15 residues. Germline-derived CDR1 and CDR2 are MNHNS and SASEGT. With V trimmed by 4 bases and J by 1 base, 4 bases remained unmatched.

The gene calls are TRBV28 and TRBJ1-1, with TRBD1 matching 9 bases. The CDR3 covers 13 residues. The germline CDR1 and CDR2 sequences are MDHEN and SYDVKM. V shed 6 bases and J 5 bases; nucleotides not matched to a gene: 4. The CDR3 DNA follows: TGTGCCAGCAGAAGGGACAGGGTGACTGAAGCTTTCTTT. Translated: CASRRDRVTEAFF.

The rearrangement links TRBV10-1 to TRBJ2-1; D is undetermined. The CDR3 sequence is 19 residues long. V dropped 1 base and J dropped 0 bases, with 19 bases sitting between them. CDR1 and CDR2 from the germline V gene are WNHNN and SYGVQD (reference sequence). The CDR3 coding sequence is TGCGCCAGCAGTGAGTTGGTCTCAGTGACCCCCGGCTCCTACAATGAGCAGTTCTTC. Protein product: CASSELVSVTPGSYNEQFF.

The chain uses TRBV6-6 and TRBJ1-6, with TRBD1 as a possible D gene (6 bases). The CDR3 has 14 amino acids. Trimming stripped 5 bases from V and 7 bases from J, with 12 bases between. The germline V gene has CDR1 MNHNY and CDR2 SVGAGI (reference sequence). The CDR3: CASSTQGLNSPLHF. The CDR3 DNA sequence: TGTGCCAGCAGTACACAGGGTTTGAATTCACCCCTCCACTTT.

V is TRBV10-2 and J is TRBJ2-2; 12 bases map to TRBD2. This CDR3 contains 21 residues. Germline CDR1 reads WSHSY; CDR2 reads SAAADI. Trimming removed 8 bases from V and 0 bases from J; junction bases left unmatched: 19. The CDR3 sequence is CASGSGPPKTSGSPNTGELFF. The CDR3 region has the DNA TGCGCCAGCGGTTCGGGGCCTCCAAAGACTAGCGGGAGTCCGAACACCGGGGAGCTGTTTTTT.

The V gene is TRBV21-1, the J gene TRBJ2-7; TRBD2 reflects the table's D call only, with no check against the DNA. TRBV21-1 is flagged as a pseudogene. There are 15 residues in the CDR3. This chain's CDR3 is CASSKVKGEGFEQYF. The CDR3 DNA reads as TGTGCCAGCAGCAAAGTGAAAGGGGAGGGTTTTGAGCAGTACTTC.

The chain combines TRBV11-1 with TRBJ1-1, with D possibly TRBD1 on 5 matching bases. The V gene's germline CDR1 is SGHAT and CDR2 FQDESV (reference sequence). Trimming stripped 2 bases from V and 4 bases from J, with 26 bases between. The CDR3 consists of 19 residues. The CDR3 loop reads CASSLPPTGRSRGATEAFF. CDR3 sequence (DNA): TGTGCCAGCAGCTTACCCCCAACAGGACGCTCGCGGGGCGCCACTGAAGCTTTCTTT.

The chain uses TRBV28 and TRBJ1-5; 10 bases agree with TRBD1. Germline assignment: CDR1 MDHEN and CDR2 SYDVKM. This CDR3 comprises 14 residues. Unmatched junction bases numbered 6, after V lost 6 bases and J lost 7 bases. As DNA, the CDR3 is TGTGCCAGCAGCCGGGACAGGGGTGGACAGCCCCAGCATTTT. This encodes CASSRDRGGQPQHF. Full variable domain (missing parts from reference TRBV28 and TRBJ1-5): DVKVTQSSRYLVKRTGEKVFLECVQDMDHENMFWYRQDPGLGLRLIYFSYDVKMKEKGDIPEGYSVSREKKERFSLILESASTNQTSMYLCASSRDRGGQPQHFGDGTRLSIL.

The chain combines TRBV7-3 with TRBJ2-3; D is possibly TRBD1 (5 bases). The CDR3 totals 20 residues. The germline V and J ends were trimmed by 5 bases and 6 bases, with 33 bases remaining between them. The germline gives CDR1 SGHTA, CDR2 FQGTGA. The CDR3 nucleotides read TGTGCCAGCAGCCTATACGACCCACGCGGATGGACAAGGGAAGCGGATACGCAGTATTTT. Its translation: CASSLYDPRGWTREADTQYF.